These 17 T cell receptor beta chains share one sample of origin, sequenced in a study of T cells in localized non-small cell lung cancer. Data came from immunoSEQ multiplex PCR; TCRdb stores just in-frame clones and leaves some out. This sample has 13,000 to 15,000 clones, with about 92% found just once. Sequencing used peripheral blood mononuclear cells, obtained before any cancer treatment. The receptor source for this set is a man aged 35 to 70 with stage III lung adenocarcinoma.

J is TRBJ2-1 and V is TRBV19; 10 bases are a match to TRBD2. Looked up from germline, CDR1 is LNHDA and CDR2 is SQIVND (reference sequence). V gave up 6 bases and J gave up 9 bases; unmatched junction bases: 11. This CDR3 spans 15 amino acids. In DNA form, the CDR3 reads TGTGCCAGTAGCATCGGGAGCGGGGGGGTCTCTGAGCAGTTCTTC. This translates into CASSIGSGGVSEQFF. Drawing the rest from reference TRBV19 and TRBJ2-1, the complete variable domain is DGGITQSPKYLFRKEGQNVTLSCEQNLNHDAMYWYRQDPGQGLRLIYYSQIVNDFQKGDIAEGYSVSREKKESFPLTVTSAQKNPTAFYLCASSIGSGGVSEQFFGPGTRLTVL.

This chain connects TRBV28 to TRBJ1-4, with no clear D. The CDR3 runs 14 residues. CDR1 MDHEN and CDR2 SYDVKM come from the germline V gene. Trimming stripped 8 bases from V and 0 bases from J, with 10 bases between. CDR3: CASGSIPTNEKLFF. The CDR3 region has the DNA TGTGCCAGCGGTTCTATCCCAACTAATGAAAAACTGTTTTTT.

There are a few counts of this clone. The V and J genes are TRBV28 and TRBJ1-1; D is unresolved. The length of the CDR3 is 12 residues. CDR1 MDHEN and CDR2 SYDVKM come from the germline V gene. Between the trimmed V and J ends, which lost 2 bases and 1 base, there was a span of 2 bases. This CDR3 is CASSLQNTEAFF. The CDR3 coding sequence is TGTGCCAGCAGTTTACAGAACACTGAAGCTTTCTTT.

This chain connects TRBV27 to TRBJ1-5; a weak D match, TRBD1 (5 bases). V gave up 6 bases and J gave up 5 bases, with 11 bases separating them. This CDR3 is 13 amino acids long. Germline values: CDR1 MNHEY, CDR2 SMNVEV (reference sequence). Written as DNA, the CDR3 is TGTGCCAGCAGCCGGGACGCACATCAGCCCCAGCATTTT. It yields the protein CASSRDAHQPQHF.

The rearrangement links TRBV5-1 to TRBJ1-2; the match to TRBD1 covers 7 bases. The V segment lost 4 bases and the J segment 5 bases; nucleotides outside the gene matches: 5. Germline V gives CDR1 SGHRS, CDR2 YFSETQ. This CDR3 contains 13 residues. CDR3 coding DNA: TGCGCCAGCAGCACCGAGGGGGCATATGGCTACACCTTC. Translated: CASSTEGAYGYTF.

The rearrangement links TRBV2 to TRBJ2-5, with 12 positions matching TRBD1. The V segment lost 3 bases and the J segment 4 bases; nucleotides outside the gene matches: 21. The CDR3 loop spans 21 amino acids. Germline V gene lookup returns CDR1 SNHLY and CDR2 FYNNEI. The CDR3: CASSDTGTGGPSSVDAETQYF. The CDR3 DNA is TGTGCCAGCAGTGACACCGGGACAGGGGGCCCGTCTAGCGTGGATGCAGAGACCCAGTACTTC.

The chain recombines TRBV7-9 with TRBJ2-1; 11 bases fit TRBD2. Germline CDR1 SEHNR, CDR2 FQNEAQ (reference sequence). With 5 bases clipped from V and 0 bases from J, the junction kept 12 bases outside the gene matches. This CDR3 is 19 amino acids long. The CDR3 spells CASSTTPTSGIASYNEQFF. The CDR3 DNA is TGTGCCAGCAGCACCACCCCGACTAGCGGGATTGCCTCCTACAATGAGCAGTTCTTC.

The chain combines TRBV21-1 with TRBJ2-7; TRBD2 is taken as the D call from the table, unchecked against the DNA. TRBV21-1 is shown as a pseudogene. This CDR3 has 16 amino acids. The CDR3 nucleotides are TGTGCCAGCAGCGCTCGACTAGCGGGAGGGCGAAACGAGCAGTACTTC. As protein: CASSARLAGGRNEQYF.

J is TRBJ2-3 and V is TRBV18; 7 bases line up with TRBD1. Per the germline V gene, CDR1 is KGHSH and CDR2 is LQKENI. With 5 bases clipped from V and 2 bases from J, the junction kept 7 bases outside the gene matches. CDR3 length: 15 residues. CDR3 in amino acids: CASSSQGTYTDTQYF. DNA of the CDR3: TGTGCCAGCTCATCACAGGGGACATACACAGATACGCAGTATTTT.

The V gene is TRBV7-3, the J gene TRBJ1-5, with D unresolved. Germline lookup yields CDR1 SGHTA and CDR2 FQGTGA. CDR3 size: 13 residues. V lost 3 bases and J lost 3, with 6 bases in between. The chain's CDR3 is CASSLDLNQPQHF. The CDR3 nucleotides read TGTGCCAGCAGCTTGGACCTCAATCAGCCCCAGCATTTT.

The chain couples TRBV14 to TRBJ1-1, with 9 bases that match TRBD1. Germline lookup yields CDR1 SGHDN and CDR2 FVKESK. The CDR3 totals 17 residues. V gave up 4 bases and J gave up 4 bases; unmatched junction bases: 13. The CDR3 sequence: CASSPPTGGTGSTEAFF. The CDR3 DNA sequence: TGTGCCAGCAGCCCCCCGACAGGGGGGACAGGAAGCACTGAAGCTTTCTTT. The complete variable domain, with remaining parts taken from reference TRBV14 and TRBJ1-1, reads EAGVTQFPSHSVIEKGQTVTLRCDPISGHDNLYWYRRVMGKEIKFLLHFVKESKQDESGMPNNRFLAERTGGTYSTLKVQPAELEDSGVYFCASSPPTGGTGSTEAFFGQGTRLTVV.

J is TRBJ2-7 and V is TRBV28, with 10 bases that match TRBD2. Germline CDR1 MDHEN, CDR2 SYDVKM. This CDR3 comprises 13 residues. Unmatched junction bases numbered 4, after V lost 5 bases and J lost 6 bases. In DNA, the CDR3 is TGTGCCAGCAGTCTATTAGCGGGAGGCGAGCAGTACTTC. This sequence encodes CASSLLAGGEQYF.

In nucleotides, the CDR3 is TGTGCCAGCAGCCCAAGTGGGAGTGAGCAGTTCTTC. Translated: CASSPSGSEQFF. The rearrangement uses TRBV7-3 and TRBJ2-1, with D tentatively TRBD2 (5 bases). CDR3 length equals 12 residues. Trimming took off 5 bases at V and 9 bases at J, with 11 bases between the two ends. The germline gives CDR1 SGHTA, CDR2 FQGTGA.

This clone came up a few times. The V and J genes are TRBV5-1 and TRBJ2-3; D uncertain. Germline lookup yields CDR1 SGHRS and CDR2 YFSETQ. V lost 1 base, J lost 0 bases, and 9 bases lay in between. This CDR3 has 15 residues. The CDR3 region has the DNA TGCGCCAGCAGCTTGTGGGCAGGCAGCACAGATACGCAGTATTTT. Its protein product is CASSLWAGSTDTQYF.

This chain joins TRBV6-5 and TRBJ2-7; 8 nucleotides line up with TRBD2. Germline values: CDR1 MNHEY, CDR2 SVGAGI. The CDR3 is 14 residues long. Unmatched junction bases numbered 3, after V lost 3 bases and J lost 2 bases. CDR3 bases: TGTGCCAGCAGTTATGGGACTAGTGCCTACGAGCAGTACTTC. Translation gives CASSYGTSAYEQYF.

The chain recombines TRBV2 with TRBJ2-7; maybe TRBD2 (6 bases). The CDR3 covers 14 residues. The germline gives CDR1 SNHLY, CDR2 FYNNEI. The ends were cut back, 9 bases at V and 3 bases at J, with 18 bases in the middle. This CDR3 is CASSGPQEGYEQYF. Written as DNA, the CDR3 is TGTGCCAGTTCTGGACCGCAGGAGGGCTACGAGCAGTACTTC. Full variable domain (missing parts from reference TRBV2 and TRBJ2-7): EPEVTQTPSHQVTQMGQEVILRCVPISNHLYFYWYRQILGQKVEFLVSFYNNEISEKSEIFDDQFSVERPDGSNFTLKIRSTKLEDSAMYFCASSGPQEGYEQYFGPGTRLTVT.

This clone appeared once. The chain employs TRBV2 and TRBJ1-4, with 7 bases lining up with TRBD1. The CDR3 has 15 residues. Germline V CDR1 and CDR2: SNHLY, FYNNEI. V lost 6 bases, J lost 8 bases, and 12 bases stayed unmatched. CDR3 bases: TGTGCCAGCAGGCCCCCCGGGACAGTCAAAGAAAAACTGTTTTTT. It is translated as CASRPPGTVKEKLFF.